The entry that follows covers one T cell receptor beta chain sequence. The target antigen is unknown. Germline V gene data show CDR1 as SGHDN and CDR2 as FVKESK. This CDR3 contains 15 residues. J lost 2 bases, V lost 2 bases, and 4 bases had no gene match. This sample is drawn from a study of glioma-infiltrating T cells after dendritic cell vaccination. Background on the study: The vaccine used monocyte-derived dendritic cells pulsed overnight with autologous tumor lysate. Overall study findings and caveats: Longer survival after dendritic cell vaccination followed higher pretreatment TIL content. Complete blood and tumor specimen sets were limited to few patients.

TCRdb's table, derived via immunoSEQ multiplex PCR, lists solely in-frame clones and lacks some. Of approximately 24,000 clones in the sample, roughly nine tenths were seen once. The sample's time point: after dendritic cell vaccination, including at tumor progression/relapse. The rearrangement joins TRBV14 to TRBJ1-2, with 8 bases that match TRBD1. The sequence derives from a human donor with glioblastoma. Sequenced here: blood, sampled after dendritic cell vaccination. The CDR3 loop is CASSQKQGANYGYTF. In DNA, the CDR3 is TGTGCCAGCAGCCAAAAGCAGGGGGCGAACTATGGCTACACCTTC. Full variable domain (outside the CDR3, taken from reference TRBV14 and TRBJ1-2): EAGVTQFPSHSVIEKGQTVTLRCDPISGHDNLYWYRRVMGKEIKFLLHFVKESKQDESGMPNNRFLAERTGGTYSTLKVQPAELEDSGVYFCASSQKQGANYGYTFGSGTRLTVV.